These T cell receptor beta chains were read from a single sample in a study of breast tumors, draining lymph nodes, adjacent tissues. TCRdb passed the multiplex PCR reads through MiXCR, listing each CDR3 protein once. The sample has 180,000 or so distinct CDR3 sequences; about 32% are singletons. The specimen was axillary lymph node tissue. These receptors all stem from a female donor with breast cancer. Some clones in this sample may be carry-over from other donors' samples. CDR3s leave out the opening cysteine and the closing phenylalanine or tryptophan. Each record gives: clone size, J gene, V gene, CDR3 protein. Some rows mark clone size as missing; the rest say once, few, many or name a class of expanded clone.

abundance: -
j_gene: TRBJ2-2
v_gene: TRBV20-1
CDR3aa: SASSSGAELF

abundance: -
j_gene: TRBJ1-1
v_gene: TRBV11-2
CDR3aa: ASTPGGQAEAF

abundance: many
j_gene: TRBJ2-3
v_gene: TRBV24-1
CDR3aa: ATSDSGLSITDTQY

abundance: many
j_gene: TRBJ2-2
v_gene: TRBV5-6
CDR3aa: ASSLLEGSNTGELF

abundance: many
j_gene: TRBJ1-6
v_gene: TRBV20-1
CDR3aa: SARETGERNSPLH

abundance: -
j_gene: TRBJ1-1
v_gene: TRBV12-3/TRBV12-4
CDR3aa: ASSRQEYTEAF

abundance: many
j_gene: TRBJ1-6
v_gene: TRBV19
CDR3aa: ASSSADVYNSPLH

abundance: many
j_gene: TRBJ2-7
v_gene: TRBV3-2
CDR3aa: ASSQLGGKPYEQY

abundance: -
j_gene: TRBJ2-7
v_gene: TRBV6-2/TRBV6-3
CDR3aa: ASSYSNRRGSVSYEQY

abundance: many
j_gene: TRBJ2-3
v_gene: TRBV6-5
CDR3aa: ASSYGQSTDTQY

abundance: many
j_gene: TRBJ2-2
v_gene: TRBV11-2
CDR3aa: ASSLDGSGSGELF

abundance: many
j_gene: TRBJ2-5
v_gene: TRBV9
CDR3aa: ASSGGLAGWGQETQY

abundance: many
j_gene: TRBJ2-7
v_gene: TRBV20-1
CDR3aa: SARDPIAGTYEQY

abundance: many
j_gene: TRBJ1-2
v_gene: TRBV5-1
CDR3aa: ASSLVDGGYT

abundance: -
j_gene: TRBJ1-5
v_gene: TRBV7-8
CDR3aa: ASSTTTGSSGPQH

abundance: -
j_gene: TRBJ1-6
v_gene: TRBV19
CDR3aa: ASSAGTLH

abundance: once
j_gene: TRBJ2-3
v_gene: TRBV25-1
CDR3aa: ASSARTSTQTQY

abundance: -
j_gene: TRBJ1-1
v_gene: TRBV20-1
CDR3aa: SARDLASTVNTEAF

abundance: many
j_gene: TRBJ2-1
v_gene: TRBV20-1
CDR3aa: SASQTRSYNEQF

abundance: few
j_gene: TRBJ2-3
v_gene: TRBV25-1
CDR3aa: ASSELTSGSTDTQY

abundance: many
j_gene: TRBJ2-3
v_gene: TRBV5-5
CDR3aa: ASSPPALRSTDTQY

abundance: many
j_gene: TRBJ1-3
v_gene: TRBV5-6
CDR3aa: ASSLAGARNTIY

abundance: many
j_gene: TRBJ2-1
v_gene: TRBV20-1
CDR3aa: SARDTGLSYNEQF

abundance: once
j_gene: TRBJ1-2
v_gene: TRBV6-6
CDR3aa: ASSPLKKVTGRYGYT

abundance: many
j_gene: TRBJ1-5
v_gene: TRBV5-8
CDR3aa: ASSSTGYSNQPQH

abundance: -
j_gene: TRBJ1-6
v_gene: TRBV12-3/TRBV12-4
CDR3aa: ASSLGTARDSPLH

abundance: -
j_gene: TRBJ1-1
v_gene: TRBV2
CDR3aa: ASNLWGVSTEAF

abundance: many
j_gene: TRBJ1-2
v_gene: TRBV5-5
CDR3aa: ASSLGNSGRYGYT

abundance: -
j_gene: TRBJ2-3
v_gene: TRBV2
CDR3aa: ASSSWTGGPDTQY

abundance: -
j_gene: TRBJ2-5
v_gene: TRBV3-1
CDR3aa: ASSRTSGGAETQY

abundance: -
j_gene: TRBJ2-1
v_gene: TRBV29-1
CDR3aa: SVNFRTSGRSDNEQF

abundance: once
j_gene: TRBJ2-1
v_gene: TRBV14
CDR3aa: ASRGGGSLVEQS

abundance: -
j_gene: TRBJ1-1
v_gene: TRBV20-1
CDR3aa: SARDPGTGQTNTEAF

abundance: many
j_gene: TRBJ2-1
v_gene: TRBV7-9
CDR3aa: ASSLGGQGYHNEQF

abundance: many
j_gene: TRBJ1-4
v_gene: TRBV5-1
CDR3aa: ASSQQGSREKLF

abundance: once
j_gene: TRBJ1-5
v_gene: TRBV20-1
CDR3aa: SARGGDHQPQH

abundance: many
j_gene: TRBJ2-1
v_gene: TRBV12-3/TRBV12-4
CDR3aa: ASSPSGSGEKQF

abundance: -
j_gene: TRBJ1-5
v_gene: TRBV15
CDR3aa: ATSRTGGFGQPQH

abundance: many
j_gene: TRBJ2-3
v_gene: TRBV2
CDR3aa: ASSEGVRTDTQY

abundance: many
j_gene: TRBJ2-2
v_gene: TRBV5-8
CDR3aa: ASSVGHWNTGELF

abundance: many
j_gene: TRBJ2-7
v_gene: TRBV7-2
CDR3aa: ASSPQSKGEQY

abundance: many
j_gene: TRBJ2-1
v_gene: TRBV4-1
CDR3aa: ASSPTKGLAGGNEQF

abundance: many
j_gene: TRBJ2-1
v_gene: TRBV11-3
CDR3aa: ASSPGTSGGHEQF

abundance: -
j_gene: TRBJ2-7
v_gene: TRBV10-2
CDR3aa: ASSFSHQPRVRVFEQY

abundance: -
j_gene: TRBJ1-1
v_gene: TRBV6-1
CDR3aa: ASSDQGATNTEAF

abundance: few
j_gene: TRBJ2-2
v_gene: TRBV3-1
CDR3aa: ASSLGLGVKTGELF

abundance: many
j_gene: TRBJ1-2
v_gene: TRBV18
CDR3aa: ASSPPRRQGNYGYT

abundance: -
j_gene: TRBJ1-6
v_gene: TRBV19
CDR3aa: ASSIGGLSVALH

abundance: -
j_gene: TRBJ2-1
v_gene: TRBV9
CDR3aa: ASSVWGVAGGPQGGDEQL

abundance: many
j_gene: TRBJ1-6
v_gene: TRBV20-1
CDR3aa: SARDLYNSPLH

abundance: -
j_gene: TRBJ1-2
v_gene: TRBV28
CDR3aa: ASSSLEPGGGGYT

abundance: many
j_gene: TRBJ2-3
v_gene: TRBV27
CDR3aa: ASSLERRGDTQY

abundance: -
j_gene: TRBJ1-5
v_gene: TRBV15
CDR3aa: ATSRDGNRNQPQH

abundance: many
j_gene: TRBJ2-3
v_gene: TRBV19
CDR3aa: ASSIQGPTDTQY

abundance: -
j_gene: TRBJ1-3
v_gene: TRBV12-3/TRBV12-4
CDR3aa: VSRLRSGNIIY